This entry lists 23 T cell receptor beta chains sequenced from one sample in a study of low-dose radiotherapy and immunotherapy resistance in tumors. Alpha and beta chains were covered, as first-strand cDNA relied on TRAV- and TRBV-specific primers. TCR amplification ran roughly 20 PCR cycles using constant-region and V-primer adapter primers. TCRdb processed the reads anew with MiXCR; each CDR3 protein has one entry. The sample shows roughly 95,000 distinct CDR3 sequences, about 20% of them seen only once. The time point was: after trial treatment. Documented treatment: LDRT plus nivolumab, ipilimumab, low-dose cyclophosphamide and aspirin (RACIN trial). The sample here was PBMCs, taken after low-dose radiotherapy plus immunotherapy. The receptor source for this set is a female donor with ovarian cancer.

This clonotype was seen repeatedly, ten times or more. V usage is TRBV10-3 and J usage is TRBJ1-4; D possibly corresponds to TRBD1 (5 bases). Between the trimmed V and J ends, which lost 3 bases and 5 bases, there was a span of 10 bases. The CDR3 totals 14 residues. CDR1 is ENHRY and CDR2 is SYGVKD in the germline V gene. The CDR3 loop reads CAISDGRTNEKLFF. The CDR3 bases are TGTGCCATCAGTGATGGGCGGACAAATGAAAAACTGTTTTTT.

Ten or more counts support this clonotype. J is TRBJ1-3 and V is TRBV30; D is undetermined. CDR3 length: 13 residues. The V end was cut by 5 bases, the J end by 7 bases, with 15 bases between. Germline CDR1 reads GTSNPN; CDR2 reads SVGIG (reference sequence). CDR3 nucleotides: TGTGCCTGGCAACCGACATTTTCGAACACCATATATTTT. Encoded protein: CAWQPTFSNTIYF.

This clonotype has a count of ten or more. The J gene is TRBJ2-6, the V gene TRBV5-1; possible D gene TRBD1, 5 bases. The V end lost 4 bases, the J end lost 0 bases, and 14 bases lay between the germline ends. There are 17 residues in the CDR3. CDR1 and CDR2 (germline): SGHRS, YFSETQ. The CDR3 reads CASSLGHLSSGANVLTF. In nucleotides, the CDR3 is TGCGCCAGCAGCCTCGGACACTTGAGCTCTGGGGCCAACGTCCTGACTTTC.

Of note for this clonotype: This may come from a read error, since a much larger clone is one base off. The chain couples TRBV20-1 to TRBJ1-1; D not resolved. CDR1 DFQATT and CDR2 SNEGSKA come from the germline V gene (reference sequence). CDR3 length equals 12 residues. In DNA, the CDR3 is TGCAGTGCTAGCCAGGCCTTGGGTGAAGCTTCCTTT. The encoded protein is CSASQALGEASF.

At least ten counts were recorded for this clonotype. The rearrangement joins TRBV7-2 to TRBJ2-5, with TRBD2 identical over 14 bases. The V and J ends lost 5 bases and 4 bases, in that order; junction bases with no gene match: 3. There are 15 residues in the CDR3. Germline V CDR1 and CDR2: SGHTA, FQGNSA. The CDR3 bases are TGTGCCAGCAGCAAAGGACTAGCGGGAGGAGAGACCCAGTACTTC. Amino acid sequence: CASSKGLAGGETQYF.

This chain connects TRBV28 to TRBJ2-1, with TRBD2 matching over 8 bases. This CDR3 contains 14 residues. CDR1 and CDR2 from the germline V gene are MDHEN and SYDVKM. V dropped 8 bases and J dropped 7; count of bases not matched to a gene: 10. The CDR3 coding sequence is TGTGCCAGCTCCCGGGGGGGCGCAGGAAATGAGCAGTTCTTC. Residues: CASSRGGAGNEQFF. Full variable domain (remainder filled in from reference TRBV28 and TRBJ2-1): DVKVTQSSRYLVKRTGEKVFLECVQDMDHENMFWYRQDPGLGLRLIYFSYDVKMKEKGDIPEGYSVSREKKERFSLILESASTNQTSMYLCASSRGGAGNEQFFGPGTRLTVL.

The sample holds many counts of this clonotype. The chain is built from TRBV5-1 and TRBJ1-1; D unresolved. The CDR3 spans 10 residues. CDR1 and CDR2 from the germline V gene are SGHRS and YFSETQ. Trimming pared 5 bases from V and 11 bases from J, leaving 10 bases between. The CDR3 bases are TGCGCCAGCAGAACGGCCGGGGCTTTCTTT. Translating gives CASRTAGAFF.

Comments on this clonotype: A much larger clone is a single base away; this may be a read error. CDR3 sequence (DNA): TGCGCCAGCAGCCGAGTATTAGCGGGGGTCAACAATGAGCAGTTCTTC. Protein sequence: CASSRVLAGVNNEQFF. The genes are TRBV4-3 and TRBJ2-1, with 9 positions matching TRBD2. The germline V gene has CDR1 LGHNA and CDR2 YSLEER. With 4 bases clipped from V and 5 bases from J, the junction kept 9 bases outside the gene matches. This CDR3 is built from 16 residues.

This clonotype appeared many times. The V gene is TRBV7-8, the J gene TRBJ2-3, with unresolved D. This CDR3 region has 15 residues. V was cut by 1 base and J by 0 bases, with 8 bases left in between. CDR1 and CDR2 (germline): SGHVS, FQNEAQ. DNA for the CDR3: TGTGCCAGCAGCTTAGTTAGCAGTAGCACAGATACGCAGTATTTT. It yields the protein CASSLVSSSTDTQYF.

This clonotype was detected only once. This likely reflects a read error, since a far larger clone is one base away. This chain links TRBV24-1 with TRBJ2-7; D ambiguous. Trimming took off 2 bases at V and 7 bases at J, with 14 bases between the two ends. Per germline, CDR1 KGHDR and CDR2 SFDVKD. The CDR3 length is 14 residues. For the CDR3, the DNA is TGTGCCACCAGTGATTACAGCTTCTACAATGAGCAGTACTTC. This encodes CATSDYSFYNEQYF.

This chain links TRBV6-2 or TRBV6-3 with TRBJ2-5; D remains ambiguous. Germline CDR1 MNHEY, CDR2 SVGEGT. The CDR3 spans 18 residues. Deletions cut 4 bases from V and 2 bases from J, with 23 bases between. CDR3 in DNA: TGTGCCAGCAGTTTGCCTGGGTGGCAGAACCCGTTACAAGAGACCCAGTACTTC. It translates to CASSLPGWQNPLQETQYF.

The rearrangement links TRBV11-3 to TRBJ2-1; 12 nucleotides line up with TRBD2. The CDR3 length is 20 residues. The germline CDR1 and CDR2 sequences are SGHNT and YENEEA. J gave up 6 bases and V 5 bases, and 20 bases lay outside the gene matches. CDR3 in amino acids: CASSRTSPGLAGFSLNEQFF. The CDR3, as DNA: TGTGCCAGCAGCCGAACCAGTCCGGGACTAGCGGGCTTCTCCCTCAATGAGCAGTTCTTC.

The DNA for the CDR3 is TGTGCCACCAGTGATTCGACAGGGACCCCGAACACCGGGGAGCTGTTTTTT. Translating it yields CATSDSTGTPNTGELFF. J is TRBJ2-2 and V is TRBV24-1; 7 bases agree with TRBD1. Germline assignment: CDR1 KGHDR and CDR2 SFDVKD. The CDR3 is 17 residues long. The trim removed 2 bases at V and 0 bases at J, leaving 5 bases unmatched.

About this clonotype itself: This likely stems from a read error, as it lies one base from a far larger clone. The chain carries TRBV20-1 and TRBJ2-5; weak D call: TRBD1 (5 bases). Germline lookup yields CDR1 DFQATT and CDR2 SNEGSKA (reference sequence). The CDR3 totals 15 residues. V lost 6 bases to trimming and J lost 11 bases, with 28 bases between them. CDR3 in DNA: TGCAGTGCCGAGAGACAGACAAGCTCCTACAATGAGCAGTACTTC. Amino acids: CSAERQTSSYNEQYF.

The chain has TRBV28 and TRBJ1-2, with D tentatively TRBD1 (6 bases). The CDR3 length is 13 residues. Germline values: CDR1 MDHEN, CDR2 SYDVKM. Trimming pared 6 bases from V and 0 bases from J, leaving 8 bases between. The CDR3 is CASSRQANYGYTF. For the CDR3, the DNA is TGTGCCAGCAGCAGACAGGCTAACTATGGCTACACCTTC.

This clonotype appeared many times. The chain carries TRBV20-1 and TRBJ2-7; D remains unclear. The ends were cut back, 1 base at V and 0 bases at J, with 10 bases in the middle. The CDR3 length is 14 residues. Germline assignment: CDR1 DFQATT and CDR2 SNEGSKA (reference sequence). The CDR3 here is CSARAPASSYEQYF. The CDR3 DNA sequence: TGCAGTGCTAGAGCCCCTGCTAGCTCCTACGAGCAGTACTTC.

The V call is TRBV30, the J call TRBJ1-5, with a weak D call TRBD1 (6 bases). The germline CDR1 and CDR2 sequences are GTSNPN and SVGIG (reference sequence). V was cut by 8 bases and J by 5 bases, with 13 bases left in between. The CDR3 contains 12 residues. CDR3 nucleotides: TGTGCCGAGGGGGAGCGGGATCAGCCCCAGCATTTT. It is translated as CAEGERDQPQHF.

A word on this clonotype: Germline is not matched at one junction end, which may reflect a read error. The CDR3 sequence: CASSQAHRPYEQYF. CDR3 coding DNA: TGTGCCAGCAGTCAAGCACACAGGCCCTACGAGCAGTACTTC. The chain uses TRBV6-1 and TRBJ2-7, with D maybe TRBD1 (5 bases). This CDR3 is built from 14 residues. CDR1 MNHNS and CDR2 SASEGT come from the germline V gene.

The sample holds many counts of this clonotype. The rearrangement uses TRBV6-5 and TRBJ2-5; D gene uncertain. The germline V gene has CDR1 MNHEY and CDR2 SVGAGI. This CDR3 is built from 13 residues. The ends were cut back, 2 bases at V and 7 bases at J, with 11 bases in the middle. In DNA, the CDR3 is TGTGCCAGCAGTTACCGGATCCCAGGGACCCAGTACTTC. Residues: CASSYRIPGTQYF.

At least ten counts were recorded for this clonotype. The chain employs TRBV6-1 and TRBJ2-4, with 11 bases identical to TRBD2. J gave up 9 bases and V 6 bases, and 10 bases lay outside the gene matches. This CDR3 comprises 15 residues. Germline-derived CDR1 and CDR2 are MNHNS and SASEGT. Here the CDR3 reads CASRGSGRANPIQYF. CDR3 nucleotides: TGTGCCAGCAGAGGTAGCGGGAGGGCCAATCCCATTCAGTACTTC.

This clonotype was observed many times. V gene TRBV12-3 or TRBV12-4 combines with J gene TRBJ1-2; D is unresolved. This CDR3 region has 13 residues. The V end was cut by 1 base, the J end by 2 bases, with 5 bases between. CDR3 amino acids: CASSLGVNYGYTF. As DNA, the CDR3 is TGTGCCAGCAGTTTAGGGGTAAACTATGGCTACACCTTC.

This clonotype was seen at least ten times. The chain carries TRBV5-1 and TRBJ1-2, with 8 positions matching TRBD1. Germline CDR1 and CDR2: SGHRS and YFSETQ. The CDR3 is 14 amino acids. V trimming: 4 bases; J trimming: 7 bases; junction bases outside the gene matches: 9. The CDR3 bases are TGCGCCAGCAGCATCGGACAGGGAAGCAGTGGCTACACCTTC. This sequence encodes CASSIGQGSSGYTF. Full variable domain (missing parts from reference TRBV5-1 and TRBJ1-2): KAGVTQTPRYLIKTRGQQVTLSCSPISGHRSVSWYQQTPGQGLQFLFEYFSETQRNKGNFPGRFSGRQFSNSRSEMNVSTLELGDSALYLCASSIGQGSSGYTFGSGTRLTVV.

This clonotype was detected ten times or more. The rearrangement uses TRBV5-1 and TRBJ2-2; TRBD2 matches 10 bases. The germline CDR1 and CDR2 sequences are SGHRS and YFSETQ. The CDR3 length is 17 residues. The trim removed 1 base at V and 4 bases at J, leaving 7 bases unmatched. In DNA, the CDR3 is TGCGCCAGCAGCTTGTCGGTAGCGGGAGGCACCACCGGGGAGCTGTTTTTT. Translated: CASSLSVAGGTTGELFF.